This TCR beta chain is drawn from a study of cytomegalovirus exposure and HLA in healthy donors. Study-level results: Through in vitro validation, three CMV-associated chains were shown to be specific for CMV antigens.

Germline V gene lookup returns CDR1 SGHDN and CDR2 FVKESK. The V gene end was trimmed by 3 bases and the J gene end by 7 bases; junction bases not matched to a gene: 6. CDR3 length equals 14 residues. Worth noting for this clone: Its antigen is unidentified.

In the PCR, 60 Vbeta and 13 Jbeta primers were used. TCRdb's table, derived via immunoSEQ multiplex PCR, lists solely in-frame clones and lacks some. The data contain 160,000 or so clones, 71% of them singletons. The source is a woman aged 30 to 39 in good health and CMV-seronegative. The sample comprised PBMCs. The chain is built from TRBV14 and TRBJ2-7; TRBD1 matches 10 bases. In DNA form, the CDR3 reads TGTGCCAGCAGCCAGGGACAGGGGATCGGGGAGCAGTACTTC. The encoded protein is CASSQGQGIGEQYF.